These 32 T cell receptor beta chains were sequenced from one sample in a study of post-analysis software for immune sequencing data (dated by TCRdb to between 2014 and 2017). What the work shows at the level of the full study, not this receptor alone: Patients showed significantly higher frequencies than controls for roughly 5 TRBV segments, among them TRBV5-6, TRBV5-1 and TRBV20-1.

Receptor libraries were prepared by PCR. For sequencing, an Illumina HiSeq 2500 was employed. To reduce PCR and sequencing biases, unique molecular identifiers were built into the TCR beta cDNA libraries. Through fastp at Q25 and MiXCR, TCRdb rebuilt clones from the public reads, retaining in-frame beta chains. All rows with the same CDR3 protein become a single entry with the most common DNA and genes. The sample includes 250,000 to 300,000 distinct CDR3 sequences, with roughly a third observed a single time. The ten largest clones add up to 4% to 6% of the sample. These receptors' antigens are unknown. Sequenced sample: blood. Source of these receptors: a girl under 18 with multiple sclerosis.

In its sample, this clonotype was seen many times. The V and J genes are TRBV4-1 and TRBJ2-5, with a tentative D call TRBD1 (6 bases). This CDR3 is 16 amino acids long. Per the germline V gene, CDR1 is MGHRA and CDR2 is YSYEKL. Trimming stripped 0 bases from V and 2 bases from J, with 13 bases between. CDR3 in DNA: TGCGCCAGCAGCCAAGAGGCTGGGGGCTTACAAGAGACCCAGTACTTC. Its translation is CASSQEAGGLQETQYF.

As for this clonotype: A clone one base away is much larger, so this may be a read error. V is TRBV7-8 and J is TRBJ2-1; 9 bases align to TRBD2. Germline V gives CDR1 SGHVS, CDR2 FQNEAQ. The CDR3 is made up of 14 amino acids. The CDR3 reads CASWAGGPYNGQFF. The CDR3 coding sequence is TGTGCCAGCTGGGCGGGGGGGCCTTACAATGGGCAGTTCTTC. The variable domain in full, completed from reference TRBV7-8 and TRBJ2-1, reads GAGVSQSPRYKVAKRGQDVALRCDPISGHVSLFWYQQALGQGPEFLTYFQNEAQLDKSGLPSDRFFAERPEGSVSTLKIQRTQQEDSAVYLCASWAGGPYNGQFFGPGTRLTVL.

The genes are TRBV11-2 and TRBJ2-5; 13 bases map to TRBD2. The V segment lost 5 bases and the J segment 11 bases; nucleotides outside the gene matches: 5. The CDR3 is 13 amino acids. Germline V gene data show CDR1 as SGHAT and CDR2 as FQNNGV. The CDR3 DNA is TGTGCCAGCAGCCGGGGACTAGCGGGACGGCAGTACTTC. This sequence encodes CASSRGLAGRQYF.

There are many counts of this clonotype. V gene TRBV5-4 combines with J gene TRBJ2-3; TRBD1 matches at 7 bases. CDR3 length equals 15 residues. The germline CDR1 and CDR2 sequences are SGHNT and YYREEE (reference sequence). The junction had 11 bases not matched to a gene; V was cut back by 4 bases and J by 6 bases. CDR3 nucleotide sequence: TGTGCCAGCAGCCTCCCCCGAGACAGGGTCGATACGCAGTATTTT. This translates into CASSLPRDRVDTQYF.

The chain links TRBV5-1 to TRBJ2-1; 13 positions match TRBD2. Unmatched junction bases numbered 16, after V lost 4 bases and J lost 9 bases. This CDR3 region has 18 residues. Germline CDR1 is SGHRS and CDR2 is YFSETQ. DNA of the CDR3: TGCGCCAGCAGCCAGACTAGCGGGGGGTTTACCGAGGGTTTTGAGCAGTTCTTC. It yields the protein CASSQTSGGFTEGFEQFF. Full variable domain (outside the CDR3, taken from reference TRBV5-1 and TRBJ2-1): KAGVTQTPRYLIKTRGQQVTLSCSPISGHRSVSWYQQTPGQGLQFLFEYFSETQRNKGNFPGRFSGRQFSNSRSEMNVSTLELGDSALYLCASSQTSGGFTEGFEQFFGPGTRLTVL.

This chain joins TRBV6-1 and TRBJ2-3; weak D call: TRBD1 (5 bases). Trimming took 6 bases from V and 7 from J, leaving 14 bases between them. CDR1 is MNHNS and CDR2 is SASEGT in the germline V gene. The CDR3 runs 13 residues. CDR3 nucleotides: TGTGCCAGCAGCCCGCAGGGCACGCATACGCAGTATTTT. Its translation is CASSPQGTHTQYF.

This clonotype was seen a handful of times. The CDR3 protein is CASSWAGTADTQYF. The CDR3 DNA is TGCGCCAGCAGCTGGGCAGGGACAGCAGATACGCAGTATTTT. This chain links TRBV5-1 with TRBJ2-3; 7 positions agree with TRBD1. CDR1 SGHRS and CDR2 YFSETQ come from the germline V gene. The CDR3 loop spans 14 amino acids. Germline trimming cut 3 bases from V and 4 bases from J; bases unmatched to any gene: 5.

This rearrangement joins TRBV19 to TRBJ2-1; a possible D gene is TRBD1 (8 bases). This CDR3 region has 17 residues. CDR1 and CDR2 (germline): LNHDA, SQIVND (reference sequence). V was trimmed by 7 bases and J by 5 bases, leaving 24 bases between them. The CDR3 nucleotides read TGTGCCAGTACGAACAGGGGGGGTAGCGATACCGACAATGAGCAGTTCTTC. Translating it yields CASTNRGGSDTDNEQFF.

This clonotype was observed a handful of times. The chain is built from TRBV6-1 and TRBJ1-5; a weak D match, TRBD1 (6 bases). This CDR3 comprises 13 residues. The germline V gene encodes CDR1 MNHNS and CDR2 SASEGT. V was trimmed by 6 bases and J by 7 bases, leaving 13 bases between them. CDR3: CASRGGGLQPQHF. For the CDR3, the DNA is TGTGCCAGCAGGGGGGGGGGCTTGCAGCCCCAGCATTTT.

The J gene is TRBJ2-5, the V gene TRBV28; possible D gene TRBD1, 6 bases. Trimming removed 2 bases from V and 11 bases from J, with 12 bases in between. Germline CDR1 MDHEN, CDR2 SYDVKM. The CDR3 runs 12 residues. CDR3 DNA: TGTGCCAGCAGTTTAGAGGGGGTGCGGCAGTACTTC. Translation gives CASSLEGVRQYF.

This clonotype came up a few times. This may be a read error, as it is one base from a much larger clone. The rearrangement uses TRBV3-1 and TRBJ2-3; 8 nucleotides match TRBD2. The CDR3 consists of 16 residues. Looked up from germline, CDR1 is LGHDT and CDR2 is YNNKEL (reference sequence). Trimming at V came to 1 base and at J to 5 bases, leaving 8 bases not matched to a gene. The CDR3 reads CASSQVGAGARDTQYF. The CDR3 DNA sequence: TGTGCCAGCAGCCAAGTCGGAGCGGGAGCACGAGATACGCAGTATTTT.

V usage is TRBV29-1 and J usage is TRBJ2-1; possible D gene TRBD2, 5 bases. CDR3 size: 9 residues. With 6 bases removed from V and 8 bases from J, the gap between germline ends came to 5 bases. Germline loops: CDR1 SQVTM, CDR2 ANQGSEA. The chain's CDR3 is CSVEDEQFF. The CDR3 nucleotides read TGCAGCGTGGAGGATGAGCAGTTCTTC.

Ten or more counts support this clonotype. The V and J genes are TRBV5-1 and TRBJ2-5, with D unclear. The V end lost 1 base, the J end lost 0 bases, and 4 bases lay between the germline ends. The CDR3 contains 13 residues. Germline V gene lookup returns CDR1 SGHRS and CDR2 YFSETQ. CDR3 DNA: TGCGCCAGCAGCTTGATCTACCAAGAGACCCAGTACTTC. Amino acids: CASSLIYQETQYF.

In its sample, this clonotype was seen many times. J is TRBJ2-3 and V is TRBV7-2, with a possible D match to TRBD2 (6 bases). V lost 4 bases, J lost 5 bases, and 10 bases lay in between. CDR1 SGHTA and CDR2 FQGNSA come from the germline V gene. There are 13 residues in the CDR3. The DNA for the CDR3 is TGTGCCAGCAGCTCCCTAGCGAGAGATACGCAGTATTTT. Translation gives CASSSLARDTQYF.

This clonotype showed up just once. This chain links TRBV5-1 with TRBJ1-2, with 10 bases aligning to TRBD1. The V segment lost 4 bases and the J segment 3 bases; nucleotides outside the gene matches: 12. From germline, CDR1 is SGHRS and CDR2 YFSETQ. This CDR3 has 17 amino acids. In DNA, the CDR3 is TGCGCCAGCAGCCCTAAAACCGGGACAGGGGAACACTATGGCTACACCTTC. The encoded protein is CASSPKTGTGEHYGYTF.

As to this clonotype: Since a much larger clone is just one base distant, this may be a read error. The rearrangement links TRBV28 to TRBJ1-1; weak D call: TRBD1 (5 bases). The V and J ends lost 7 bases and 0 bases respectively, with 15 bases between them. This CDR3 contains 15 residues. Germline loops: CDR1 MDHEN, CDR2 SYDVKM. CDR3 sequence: CASTYGDGVNTEAFF. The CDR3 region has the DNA TGTGCCAGCACCTATGGGGACGGGGTGAACACTGAAGCTTTCTTT.

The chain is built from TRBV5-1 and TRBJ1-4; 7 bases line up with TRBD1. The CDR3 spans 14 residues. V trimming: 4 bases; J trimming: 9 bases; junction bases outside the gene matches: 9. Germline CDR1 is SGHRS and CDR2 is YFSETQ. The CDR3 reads CASSRRTGNKKLFF. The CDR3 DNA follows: TGCGCCAGCAGCAGGCGGACAGGAAATAAAAAACTGTTTTTT.

Written as DNA, the CDR3 is TGCAGCGTTTCGGGGGACATGAACACTGAAGCTTTCTTT. Protein sequence: CSVSGDMNTEAFF. This chain links TRBV29-1 with TRBJ1-1, with D perhaps matching TRBD1 (6 bases). Germline V gene lookup returns CDR1 SQVTM and CDR2 ANQGSEA. V lost 5 bases and J 0 bases, leaving 10 bases between the germline ends. The CDR3 runs to 13 residues.

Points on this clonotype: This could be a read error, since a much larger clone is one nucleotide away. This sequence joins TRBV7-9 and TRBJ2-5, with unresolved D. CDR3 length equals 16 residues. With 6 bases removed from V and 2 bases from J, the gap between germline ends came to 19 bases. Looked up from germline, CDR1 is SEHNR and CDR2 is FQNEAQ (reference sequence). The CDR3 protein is CASSLDYYESQETQYF. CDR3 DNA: TGTGCCAGCAGTTTGGATTATTACGAGTCACAAGAGACCCAGTACTTC.

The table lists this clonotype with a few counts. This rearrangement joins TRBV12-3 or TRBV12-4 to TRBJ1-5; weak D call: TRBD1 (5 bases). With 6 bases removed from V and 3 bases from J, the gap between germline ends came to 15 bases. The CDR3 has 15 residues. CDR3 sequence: CASSAYSGLNQPQHF. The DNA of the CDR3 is TGTGCCAGCAGCGCATACTCGGGACTCAATCAGCCCCAGCATTTT.

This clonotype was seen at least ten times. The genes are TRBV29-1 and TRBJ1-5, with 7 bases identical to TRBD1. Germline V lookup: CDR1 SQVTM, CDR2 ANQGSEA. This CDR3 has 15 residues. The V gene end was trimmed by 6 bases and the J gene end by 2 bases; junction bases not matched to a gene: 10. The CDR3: CSVDPGQLGNQPQHF. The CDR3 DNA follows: TGCAGCGTCGACCCGGGACAGCTTGGCAATCAGCCCCAGCATTTT.

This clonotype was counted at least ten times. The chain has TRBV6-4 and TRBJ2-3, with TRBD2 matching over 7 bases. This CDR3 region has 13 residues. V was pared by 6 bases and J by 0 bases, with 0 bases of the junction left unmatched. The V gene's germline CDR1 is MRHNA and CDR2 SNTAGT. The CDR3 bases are TGTGCCAGCAGGGGAGGGAGCACAGATACGCAGTATTTT. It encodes CASRGGSTDTQYF.

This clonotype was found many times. The CDR3 reads CASSPLTGRTEAFF. The DNA of the CDR3 is TGTGCCAGCAGCCCCCTGACAGGGAGAACTGAAGCTTTCTTT. The chain carries TRBV7-9 and TRBJ1-1; TRBD1 matches at 7 bases. This CDR3 contains 14 residues. CDR1 SEHNR and CDR2 FQNEAQ come from the germline V gene (reference sequence). V lost 5 bases, J lost 5 bases, and 8 bases stayed unmatched.

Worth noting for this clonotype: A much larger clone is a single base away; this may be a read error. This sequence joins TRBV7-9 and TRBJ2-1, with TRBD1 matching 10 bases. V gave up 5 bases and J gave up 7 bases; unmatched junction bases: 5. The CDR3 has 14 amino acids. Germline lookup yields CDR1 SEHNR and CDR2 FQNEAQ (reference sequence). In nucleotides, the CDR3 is TGTGCCAGCAGCCCCCGGGACAGGGGAAATGAGCAGTTCTTC. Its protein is CASSPRDRGNEQFF.

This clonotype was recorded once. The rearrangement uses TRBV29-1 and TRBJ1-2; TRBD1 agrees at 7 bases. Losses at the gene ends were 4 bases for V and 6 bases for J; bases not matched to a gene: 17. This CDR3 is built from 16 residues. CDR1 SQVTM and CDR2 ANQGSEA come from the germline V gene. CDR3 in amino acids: CSVAPGLTGQINGYTF. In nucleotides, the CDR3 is TGCAGCGTTGCCCCGGGGTTGACGGGACAGATTAATGGCTACACCTTC.

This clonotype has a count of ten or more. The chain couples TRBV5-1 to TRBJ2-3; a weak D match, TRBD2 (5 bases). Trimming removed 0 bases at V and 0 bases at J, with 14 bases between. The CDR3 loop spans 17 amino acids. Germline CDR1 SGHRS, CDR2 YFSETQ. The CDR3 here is CASSLAGKGESTDTQYF. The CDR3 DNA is TGCGCCAGCAGCTTGGCCGGGAAAGGCGAAAGCACAGATACGCAGTATTTT.

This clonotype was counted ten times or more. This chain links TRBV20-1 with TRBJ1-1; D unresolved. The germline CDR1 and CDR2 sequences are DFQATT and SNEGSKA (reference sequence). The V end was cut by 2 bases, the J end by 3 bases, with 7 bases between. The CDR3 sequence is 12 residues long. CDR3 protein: CSARLADTEAFF. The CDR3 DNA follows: TGCAGTGCTAGACTCGCGGACACTGAAGCTTTCTTT.

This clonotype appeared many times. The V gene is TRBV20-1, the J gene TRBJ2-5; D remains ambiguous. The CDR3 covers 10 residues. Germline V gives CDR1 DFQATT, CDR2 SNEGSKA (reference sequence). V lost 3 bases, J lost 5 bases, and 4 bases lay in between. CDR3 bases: TGCAGTGCTAGGGGGGAGACCCAGTACTTC. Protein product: CSARGETQYF.

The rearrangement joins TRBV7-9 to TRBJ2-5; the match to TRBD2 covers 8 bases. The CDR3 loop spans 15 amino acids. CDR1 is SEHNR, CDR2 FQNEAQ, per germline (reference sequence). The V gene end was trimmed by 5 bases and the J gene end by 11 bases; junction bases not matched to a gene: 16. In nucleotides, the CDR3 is TGTGCCAGCAGCCCAGCGGGAGTTTCAATCAATGAGCAGTACTTC. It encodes CASSPAGVSINEQYF. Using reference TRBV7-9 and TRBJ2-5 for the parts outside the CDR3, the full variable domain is DTGVSQNPRHKITKRGQNVTFRCDPISEHNRLYWYRQTLGQGPEFLTYFQNEAQLEKSRLLSDRFSAERPKGSFSTLEIQRTEQGDSAMYLCASSPAGVSINEQYFGPGTRLLVL.

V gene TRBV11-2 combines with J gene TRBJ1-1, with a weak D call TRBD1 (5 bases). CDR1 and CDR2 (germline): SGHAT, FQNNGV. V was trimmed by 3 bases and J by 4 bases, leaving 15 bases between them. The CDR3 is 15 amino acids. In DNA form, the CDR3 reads TGTGCCAGCAGCTTTCCCGGGGCCCGAGGCACTGAAGCTTTCTTT. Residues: CASSFPGARGTEAFF.

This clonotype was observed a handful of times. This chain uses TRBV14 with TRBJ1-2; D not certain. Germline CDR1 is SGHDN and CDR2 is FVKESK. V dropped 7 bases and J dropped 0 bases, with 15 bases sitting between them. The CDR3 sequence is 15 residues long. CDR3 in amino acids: CASTKRADPNYGYTF. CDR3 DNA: TGTGCCAGCACCAAGAGGGCAGATCCTAACTATGGCTACACCTTC. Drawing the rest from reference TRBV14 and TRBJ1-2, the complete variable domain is EAGVTQFPSHSVIEKGQTVTLRCDPISGHDNLYWYRRVMGKEIKFLLHFVKESKQDESGMPNNRFLAERTGGTYSTLKVQPAELEDSGVYFCASTKRADPNYGYTFGSGTRLTVV.

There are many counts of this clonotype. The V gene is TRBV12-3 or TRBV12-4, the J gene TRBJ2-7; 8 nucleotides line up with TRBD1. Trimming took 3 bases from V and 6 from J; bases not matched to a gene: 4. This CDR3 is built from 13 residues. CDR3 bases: TGTGCCAGCAGTTTCCAGACAGGGGCCGAGCAGTACTTC. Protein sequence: CASSFQTGAEQYF.